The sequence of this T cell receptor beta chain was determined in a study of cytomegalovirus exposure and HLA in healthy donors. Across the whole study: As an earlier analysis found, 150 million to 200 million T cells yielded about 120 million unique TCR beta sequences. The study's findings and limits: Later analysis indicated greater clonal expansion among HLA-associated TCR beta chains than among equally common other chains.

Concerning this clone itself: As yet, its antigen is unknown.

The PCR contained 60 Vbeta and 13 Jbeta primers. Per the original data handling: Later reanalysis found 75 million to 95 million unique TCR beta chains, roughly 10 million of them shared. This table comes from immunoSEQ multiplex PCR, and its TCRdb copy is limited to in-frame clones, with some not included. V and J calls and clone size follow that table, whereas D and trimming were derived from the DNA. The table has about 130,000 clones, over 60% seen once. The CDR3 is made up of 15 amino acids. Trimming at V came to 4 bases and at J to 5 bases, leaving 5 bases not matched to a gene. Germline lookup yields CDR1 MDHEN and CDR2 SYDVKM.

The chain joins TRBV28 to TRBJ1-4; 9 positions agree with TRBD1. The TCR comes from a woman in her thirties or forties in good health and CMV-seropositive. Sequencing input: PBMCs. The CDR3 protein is CASSSPGQGNEKLFF. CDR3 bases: TGTGCCAGCAGTTCACCGGGACAGGGAAATGAAAAACTGTTTTTT.